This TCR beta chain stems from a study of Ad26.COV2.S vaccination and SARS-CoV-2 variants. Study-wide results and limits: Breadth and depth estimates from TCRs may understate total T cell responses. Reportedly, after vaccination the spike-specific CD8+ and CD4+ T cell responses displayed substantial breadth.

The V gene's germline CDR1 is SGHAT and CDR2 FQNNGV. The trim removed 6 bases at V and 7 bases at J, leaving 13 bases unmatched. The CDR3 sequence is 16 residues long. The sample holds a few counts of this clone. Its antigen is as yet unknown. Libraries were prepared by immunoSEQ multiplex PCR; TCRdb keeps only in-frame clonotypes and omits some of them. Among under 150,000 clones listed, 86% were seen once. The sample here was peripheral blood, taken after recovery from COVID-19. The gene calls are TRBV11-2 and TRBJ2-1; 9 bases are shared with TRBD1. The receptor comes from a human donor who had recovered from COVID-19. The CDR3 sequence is CASRPIRDREGNEQFF. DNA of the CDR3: TGTGCCAGCAGACCCATCCGGGACAGGGAAGGGAATGAGCAGTTCTTC.